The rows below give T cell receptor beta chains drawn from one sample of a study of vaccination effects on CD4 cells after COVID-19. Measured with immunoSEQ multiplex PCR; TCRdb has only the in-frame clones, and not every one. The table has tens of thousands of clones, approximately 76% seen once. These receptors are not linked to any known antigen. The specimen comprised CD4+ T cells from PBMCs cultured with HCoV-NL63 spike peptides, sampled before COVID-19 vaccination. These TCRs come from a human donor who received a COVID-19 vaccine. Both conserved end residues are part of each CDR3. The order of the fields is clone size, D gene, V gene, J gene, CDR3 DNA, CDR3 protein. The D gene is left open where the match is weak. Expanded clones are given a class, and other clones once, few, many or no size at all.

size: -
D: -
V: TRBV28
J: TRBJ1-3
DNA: TGTGCCAGCAGTTTACGTGCAGGGCCCTCTGGAAACACCATATATTTT
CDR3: CASSLRAGPSGNTIYF

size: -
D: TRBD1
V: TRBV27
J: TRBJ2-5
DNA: TGTGCCAGCAGTACGGGACAGGGCCCTCCAGAGGACCAGTACTTC
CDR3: CASSTGQGPPEDQYF

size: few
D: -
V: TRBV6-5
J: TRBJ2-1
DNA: TGTGCCAGCAGGGGGTCCAAACTTAATGAGCAGTTCTTC
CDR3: CASRGSKLNEQFF

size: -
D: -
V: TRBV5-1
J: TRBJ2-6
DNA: TGCGCCAGCAGCTTGGCGGCTTTCTCTGGGGCCAACGTCCTGACTTTC
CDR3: CASSLAAFSGANVLTF

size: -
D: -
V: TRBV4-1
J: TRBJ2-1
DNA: TGCGCCAGCAGCCAAGCCCGAGGGCCAGTCAATGAGCAGTTCTTC
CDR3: CASSQARGPVNEQFF

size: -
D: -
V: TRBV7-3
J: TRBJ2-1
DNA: TGTGCCAGCAGCACGCTACCCGGGACAAATTTTAACAATGAGCAGTTCTTC
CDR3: CASSTLPGTNFNNEQFF

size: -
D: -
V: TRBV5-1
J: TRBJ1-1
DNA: TGCGCCAGCAGCTTGGGGGGGACTAGTTTGGACACTGAAGCTTTCTTT
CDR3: CASSLGGTSLDTEAFF

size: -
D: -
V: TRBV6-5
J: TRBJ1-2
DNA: TGTGCCAGCAGCCAGTGGGGGAAGGGGGGCTACACCTTC
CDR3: CASSQWGKGGYTF

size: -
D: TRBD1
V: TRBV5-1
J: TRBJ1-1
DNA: TGCGCCAGCGCAGCCAGGACAGGGTCTATGAACACTGAAGCTTTCTTT
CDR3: CASAARTGSMNTEAFF

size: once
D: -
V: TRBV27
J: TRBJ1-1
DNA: TGTGCCAGCAGGGGACACACGAGTTTTGTGGATTTCTTT
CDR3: CASRGHTSFVDFF

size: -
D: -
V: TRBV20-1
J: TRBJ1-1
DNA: TGCAGTGCTCTTGAGGGCACTGAAGCTTTCTTT
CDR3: CSALEGTEAFF

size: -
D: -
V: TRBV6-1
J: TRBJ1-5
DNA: TGTGCCAGCAGTCAAGCAAAGGGACGGCTTAGCAATCAGCCCCAGCATTTT
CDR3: CASSQAKGRLSNQPQHF

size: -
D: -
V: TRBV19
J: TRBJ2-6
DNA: TGTGCCAGTAATCGGGGGCCGTCTGGGGCCAACGTCCTGACTTTC
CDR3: CASNRGPSGANVLTF

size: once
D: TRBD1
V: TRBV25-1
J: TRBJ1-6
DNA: TGTGCCAGTTCGGACAGGGCTTCCTATAATTCACCCCTCCACTTT
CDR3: CASSDRASYNSPLHF

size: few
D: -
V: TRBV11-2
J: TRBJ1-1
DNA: TGTGCCAGCAGCCTCTACGGCCGGGGGAACATGAACACTGAAGCTTTCTTT
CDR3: CASSLYGRGNMNTEAFF

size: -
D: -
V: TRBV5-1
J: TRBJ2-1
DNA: TGCGCCAGCAGCTGGGGTCAGGCGAGCTCCTACAATGAGCAGTTCTTC
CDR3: CASSWGQASSYNEQFF

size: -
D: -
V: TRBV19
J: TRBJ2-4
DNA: TGTGCCAGTAGAGGTGGAATAGCCAAAAACATTCAGTACTTC
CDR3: CASRGGIAKNIQYF

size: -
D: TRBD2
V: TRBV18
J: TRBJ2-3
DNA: TGTGCCAGCTCACCACAGCGATCTAGCGGCCGTTTATCAGATACGCAGTATTTT
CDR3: CASSPQRSSGRLSDTQYF

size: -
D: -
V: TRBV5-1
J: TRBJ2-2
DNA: TGCGCCAGCAGCGTACAACCGCCTGGATTCGGGGAGCTGTTTTTT
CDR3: CASSVQPPGFGELFF

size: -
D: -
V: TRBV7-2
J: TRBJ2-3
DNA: TGTGCCAGCAGCTCCAGGTTAACTAGCACAGATACGCAGTATTTT
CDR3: CASSSRLTSTDTQYF

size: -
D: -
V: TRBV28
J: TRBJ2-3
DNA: TGTGCCAGCACCCCCTCCGGCACAGATACGCAGTATTTT
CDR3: CASTPSGTDTQYF

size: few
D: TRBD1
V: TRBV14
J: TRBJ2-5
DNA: TGTGCCAGCAGCCAAGACCCGCGACAGGGATTGGTTTATCGGGAGACCCAGTACTTC
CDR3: CASSQDPRQGLVYRETQYF

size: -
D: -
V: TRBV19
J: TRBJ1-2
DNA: TGTGCCAGTAGTATTCAGGGGAGGTCCTCCTATGGCTACACCTTC
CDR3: CASSIQGRSSYGYTF

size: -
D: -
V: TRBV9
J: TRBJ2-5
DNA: TGTGCCAGCAGCGTAGGGACACATGAGGGGGAGACCCAGTACTTC
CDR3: CASSVGTHEGETQYF

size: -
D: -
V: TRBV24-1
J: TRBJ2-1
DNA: TGTGCCACCAGTGACCTGCTACAGGGTAGAAATGGCAATGAGCAGTTCTTC
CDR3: CATSDLLQGRNGNEQFF